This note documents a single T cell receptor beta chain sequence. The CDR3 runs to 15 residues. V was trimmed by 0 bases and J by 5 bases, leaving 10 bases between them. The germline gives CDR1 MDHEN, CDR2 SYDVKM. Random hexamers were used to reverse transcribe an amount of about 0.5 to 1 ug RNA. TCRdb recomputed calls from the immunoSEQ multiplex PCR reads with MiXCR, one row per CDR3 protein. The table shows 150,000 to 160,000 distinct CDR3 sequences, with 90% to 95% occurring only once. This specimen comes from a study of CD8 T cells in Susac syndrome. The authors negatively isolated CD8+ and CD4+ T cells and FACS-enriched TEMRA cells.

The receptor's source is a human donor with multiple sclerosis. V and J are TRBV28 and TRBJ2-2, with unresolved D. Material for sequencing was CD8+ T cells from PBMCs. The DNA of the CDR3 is TGTGCCAGCAGTTTATGGACAACCTCGACCGGGGAGCTGTTTTTT. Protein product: CASSLWTTSTGELFF.